This T cell receptor beta chain was found in a study of OX40 agonist ivuxolimab in advanced cancers. At the level of the study: Every 2 weeks, patients received ivuxolimab intravenously, dosed at 0.01 to 10 mg/kg. Recorded diagnoses for dose-escalation patients were hepatocellular carcinoma, melanoma, renal cell or head and neck cancer.

The CDR3 runs to 12 residues. Germline V gene lookup returns CDR1 SGHTA and CDR2 FQGTGA. V trimming: 3 bases; J trimming: 6 bases; junction bases outside the gene matches: 1. Here immunoSEQ multiplex PCR was the method, and the copy in TCRdb shows in-frame clones only, minus some. The table records roughly 63,000 clones, 80% to 90% of them present only once. Patients with autoimmune history or systemic immunosuppression were excluded. The origin of this receptor is an adult with an advanced solid tumor such as melanoma, head and neck, liver or kidney cancer. The sample in question was CD4+ or CD8+ T cells sorted from blood, obtained in a trial of the OX40 agonist ivuxolimab. This sequence joins TRBV7-3 and TRBJ2-7; 8 bases are shared with TRBD1. The CDR3 DNA is TGTGCCAGCAGCTTCACAGGGGGCGAGCAGTACTTC. It specifies CASSFTGGEQYF.